The 28 T cell receptor beta chains below come from one sample, sequenced in a study of CD8 T cells in ankylosing spondylitis. These receptors' antigens are unknown. Findings and caveats of the study: A TCR beta motif of under ten highly homologous variants appeared characteristic of ankylosing spondylitis blood.

TCRdb passed the 5' RACE reads through MiXCR, listing each CDR3 protein once. Of roughly 490,000 distinct CDR3 sequences listed, approximately 5.3% are singletons. The sequencing input was blood, either unsorted or a sorted T cell fraction (not recorded which). The receptors derive from a male donor with ankylosing spondylitis.

The table lists this clonotype with many counts. This chain connects TRBV18 to TRBJ2-6, with D unclear. With 1 base removed from V and 4 bases from J, the gap between germline ends came to 17 bases. Looked up from germline, CDR1 is KGHSH and CDR2 is LQKENI. The CDR3 spans 18 residues. The DNA for the CDR3 is TGTGCCAGCTCACCACGATCAGGCTCTACTTACGGGGCCAACGTCCTGACTTTC. It specifies CASSPRSGSTYGANVLTF.

Many counts were recorded for this clonotype. The chain uses TRBV5-1 and TRBJ2-1; 8 bases are a match to TRBD2. Unmatched junction bases numbered 9, after V lost 4 bases and J lost 9 bases. This CDR3 is built from 14 residues. Germline V gene data show CDR1 as SGHRS and CDR2 as YFSETQ. The CDR3: CASSPVAGSGEQFF. The CDR3 region has the DNA TGCGCCAGCAGCCCAGTAGCGGGATCGGGTGAGCAGTTCTTC.

This clonotype showed up many times. The J gene is TRBJ2-7, the V gene TRBV7-9; 8 nucleotides match TRBD2. The V and J ends lost 2 bases and 3 bases, in that order; junction bases with no gene match: 6. From germline, CDR1 is SEHNR and CDR2 FQNEAQ (reference sequence). CDR3 length equals 15 residues. The CDR3: CASSLSGLADYEQYF. CDR3 sequence (DNA): TGTGCCAGCAGCTTAAGCGGACTAGCAGACTACGAGCAGTACTTC.

This clonotype was seen ten or more times. The CDR3 bases are TGCAGTGCCAACGCAGTGGGGCTGCCCTATGGCTACACCTTC. This encodes CSANAVGLPYGYTF. V gene TRBV20-1 combines with J gene TRBJ1-2; D perhaps matches TRBD1 (5 bases). The V gene's germline CDR1 is DFQATT and CDR2 SNEGSKA (reference sequence). V dropped 6 bases and J dropped 4 bases, with 18 bases sitting between them. The CDR3 consists of 14 residues.

This clonotype was picked up one time. The rearrangement joins TRBV4-3 to TRBJ1-2, with D uncertain. Looked up from germline, CDR1 is LGHNA and CDR2 is YSLEER. The CDR3 is 13 residues long. Trimming took 1 base from V and 7 from J, leaving 10 bases between them. The CDR3 nucleotides are TGCGCCAGCAGCCAAGGTCTAGGTGCTGGCTACACCTTC. It yields the protein CASSQGLGAGYTF.

Many counts were recorded for this clonotype. This chain joins TRBV5-1 and TRBJ2-2; D ambiguous. Germline V gene data show CDR1 as SGHRS and CDR2 as YFSETQ. The CDR3 totals 15 residues. V dropped 0 bases and J dropped 3 bases, with 9 bases sitting between them. CDR3 bases: TGCGCCAGCAGCTTGGTGAACACCTACACCGGGGAGCTGTTTTTT. It translates to CASSLVNTYTGELFF.

This clonotype has at least ten counts. J is TRBJ1-2 and V is TRBV6-5; 7 bases map to TRBD1. This CDR3 has 14 residues. Germline assignment: CDR1 MNHEY and CDR2 SVGAGI. V shed 2 bases and J 4 bases; nucleotides not matched to a gene: 4. The CDR3 spells CASSYAGGSYGYTF. The CDR3 bases are TGTGCCAGCAGTTACGCAGGGGGGAGCTATGGCTACACCTTC.

This clonotype was seen at least ten times. This chain joins TRBV29-1 and TRBJ2-5; D is unclear. Per the germline V gene, CDR1 is SQVTM and CDR2 is ANQGSEA. V dropped 6 bases and J dropped 5 bases, with 10 bases sitting between them. CDR3 length: 11 residues. CDR3 in DNA: TGCAGCGTGGTAGGTCTGGAGACCCAGTACTTC. The encoded protein is CSVVGLETQYF. The full variable domain, with the rest looked up from reference TRBV29-1 and TRBJ2-5, is SAVISQKPSRDICQRGTSLTIQCQVDSQVTMMFWYRQQPGQSLTLIATANQGSEATYESGFVIDKFPISRPNLTFSTLTVSNMSPEDSSIYLCSVVGLETQYFGPGTRLLVL.

Comment on this clonotype: This clone may be a read error of a much larger clone one base away. This rearrangement joins TRBV15 to TRBJ2-7; TRBD1 matches at 7 bases. From germline, CDR1 is LNHNV and CDR2 YYDKDF (reference sequence). V trimming: 0 bases; J trimming: 5 bases; junction bases outside the gene matches: 10. This CDR3 is built from 16 residues. The CDR3 spells CATSREPRGTDNEQYF. Written as DNA, the CDR3 is TGTGCCACCAGCAGAGAACCCCGAGGGACAGACAACGAGCAGTACTTC.

Concerning this clonotype: A much larger clone sits a single nucleotide away, making a read error possible. The V gene is TRBV7-9, the J gene TRBJ1-2, with 10 bases matching TRBD1. The CDR3 runs to 15 residues. V lost 5 bases, J lost 9 bases, and 12 bases stayed unmatched. The germline V gene has CDR1 SEHNR and CDR2 FQNEAQ (reference sequence). The CDR3 sequence is CASSPPGQGMGRYTF. CDR3 nucleotides: TGTGCCAGCAGCCCACCGGGACAGGGGATGGGCCGCTACACCTTC.

This clonotype was seen ten or more times. V and J are TRBV20-1 and TRBJ2-7, with D perhaps TRBD1 (6 bases). CDR3 length: 12 amino acids. Germline CDR1 is DFQATT and CDR2 is SNEGSKA (reference sequence). Trimming stripped 3 bases from V and 4 bases from J, with 10 bases between. The CDR3 loop reads CSASEGDYEQYF. The CDR3 nucleotides are TGCAGTGCTAGCGAGGGGGATTACGAGCAGTACTTC.

In this sample, this clonotype turned up a few times. The chain uses TRBV11-3 and TRBJ2-5; tentative D call: TRBD2 (5 bases). This CDR3 has 15 amino acids. Trimming cost V 1 base and J 3 bases, with 12 bases left between them. The germline CDR1 and CDR2 sequences are SGHNT and YENEEA. CDR3 sequence: CASSLGPGLKETQYF. CDR3 nucleotides: TGTGCCAGCAGCTTAGGCCCGGGGTTAAAAGAGACCCAGTACTTC. Filled out from reference TRBV11-3 and TRBJ2-5, the complete variable domain reads EAGVVQSPRYKIIEKKQPVAFWCNPISGHNTLYWYLQNLGQGPELLIRYENEEAVDDSQLPKDRFSAERLKGVDSTLKIQPAELGDSAVYLCASSLGPGLKETQYFGPGTRLLVL.

This clonotype was seen at least ten times. The CDR3 protein is CSVNRGNTEAFF. For the CDR3, the DNA is TGCAGCGTTAACAGGGGGAACACTGAAGCTTTCTTT. The chain joins TRBV29-1 to TRBJ1-1; 7 bases match TRBD1. V shed 5 bases and J 1 base; nucleotides not matched to a gene: 1. This CDR3 is built from 12 residues. In germline, CDR1 is SQVTM, CDR2 ANQGSEA.

This clonotype appeared a few times. The V and J genes are TRBV15 and TRBJ2-3; 8 bases map to TRBD1. This CDR3 is built from 15 residues. V shed 2 bases and J 3 bases; nucleotides not matched to a gene: 4. The germline CDR1 and CDR2 sequences are LNHNV and YYDKDF (reference sequence). CDR3 nucleotides: TGTGCCACCAGCAGACAGGGGGCGAAGACAGATACGCAGTATTTT. It encodes CATSRQGAKTDTQYF. The complete variable domain, with remaining parts taken from reference TRBV15 and TRBJ2-3, reads DAMVIQNPRYQVTQFGKPVTLSCSQTLNHNVMYWYQQKSSQAPKLLFHYYDKDFNNEADTPDNFQSRRPNTSFCFLDIRSPGLGDTAMYLCATSRQGAKTDTQYFGPGTRLTVL.

Worth noting for this clonotype: This may arise from a read error, as a much more abundant clone is one base away. The V and J genes are TRBV20-1 and TRBJ2-1; TRBD2 agrees at 13 bases. Germline CDR1 DFQATT, CDR2 SNEGSKA (reference sequence). Trimming removed 3 bases from V and 9 bases from J; junction bases left unmatched: 8. CDR3 length equals 15 residues. CDR3 in amino acids: CSARHTSGGACEQFF. The CDR3 coding sequence is TGCAGTGCTAGGCACACTAGCGGGGGGGCGTGTGAGCAGTTCTTC.

This clonotype was counted at least ten times. The J gene is TRBJ2-3, the V gene TRBV7-2; 12 bases match TRBD2. The CDR3 is made up of 16 amino acids. Trimming removed 4 bases from V and 4 bases from J; junction bases left unmatched: 6. Germline CDR1 SGHTA, CDR2 FQGNSA. The CDR3 is CASSWGRLAGADTQYF. CDR3 nucleotide sequence: TGTGCCAGCAGCTGGGGTCGACTAGCGGGAGCAGATACGCAGTATTTT. Based on the CDR3 plus reference TRBV7-2 and TRBJ2-3, the full variable domain is GAGVSQSPSNKVTEKGKDVELRCDPISGHTALYWYRQSLGQGLEFLIYFQGNSAPDKSGLPSDRFSAERTGGSVSTLTIQRTQQEDSAVYLCASSWGRLAGADTQYFGPGTRLTVL.

There are many counts of this clonotype. The chain carries TRBV20-1 and TRBJ1-2; 7 bases fit TRBD1. CDR3 length: 13 residues. The germline CDR1 and CDR2 sequences are DFQATT and SNEGSKA (reference sequence). V shed 6 bases, J shed 0 bases, and the junction held 4 bases outside the gene matches. The CDR3 loop reads CSAGDSTNYGYTF. DNA of the CDR3: TGCAGTGCAGGGGACAGTACTAACTATGGCTACACCTTC.

There are a few counts of this clonotype. This rearrangement joins TRBV4-2 to TRBJ2-7; 7 positions agree with TRBD2. The CDR3 consists of 15 residues. V shed 4 bases and J 7 bases; nucleotides not matched to a gene: 13. Germline loops: CDR1 LGHNA, CDR2 YNFKEQ. CDR3 nucleotide sequence: TGTGCCAGCAGCCTTGGGGGGGGGGATCTCGATGAGCAGTACTTC. It encodes CASSLGGGDLDEQYF.

V and J are TRBV24-1 and TRBJ2-3; TRBD2 aligns across 11 bases. This CDR3 is 17 amino acids long. Trimming took 3 bases from V and 11 from J; bases not matched to a gene: 15. Germline CDR1 and CDR2: KGHDR and SFDVKD. DNA of the CDR3: TGTGCCACCAGTGATCCACTAGCGGGGGCTCGTTCGGGTATGCAGTATTTT. Encoded protein: CATSDPLAGARSGMQYF.

This clonotype was observed many times. J is TRBJ1-5 and V is TRBV6-5, with D possibly being TRBD1 (6 bases). This CDR3 region has 13 residues. CDR1 is MNHEY, CDR2 SVGAGI, per germline. The V end lost 6 bases, the J end lost 4 bases, and 10 bases lay between the germline ends. CDR3 sequence (DNA): TGTGCCAGCAGCTACAGGGAGAATCAGCCCCAGCATTTT. Its translation: CASSYRENQPQHF.

In regard to this clonotype: One base away lies a much larger clone, so this may be a sequencing read error. The chain is built from TRBV12-3 or TRBV12-4 and TRBJ1-5; 8 bases match TRBD1. Germline trimming cut 6 bases from V and 4 bases from J; bases unmatched to any gene: 5. The CDR3 runs 14 residues. CDR3 sequence reads: CASSWTGLNQPQHF. The CDR3 DNA follows: TGTGCCAGCAGCTGGACAGGGTTGAATCAGCCCCAGCATTTT.

The V gene is TRBV28, the J gene TRBJ2-7; TRBD2 agrees at 7 bases. J gave up 2 bases and V 6 bases, and 10 bases lay outside the gene matches. The CDR3 totals 15 residues. Germline values: CDR1 MDHEN, CDR2 SYDVKM. CDR3 nucleotide sequence: TGTGCCAGCAGCCTAGCGGCTTTCAGCCCCTACGAGCAGTACTTC. This gives the protein CASSLAAFSPYEQYF. Filled out from reference TRBV28 and TRBJ2-7, the complete variable domain reads DVKVTQSSRYLVKRTGEKVFLECVQDMDHENMFWYRQDPGLGLRLIYFSYDVKMKEKGDIPEGYSVSREKKERFSLILESASTNQTSMYLCASSLAAFSPYEQYFGPGTRLTVT.

This clonotype was seen ten or more times. The J gene is TRBJ2-3, the V gene TRBV20-1, with a weak D call TRBD2 (7 bases). The germline V gene encodes CDR1 DFQATT and CDR2 SNEGSKA (reference sequence). Trimming took 5 bases from V and 4 from J, leaving 22 bases between them. The CDR3 has 16 amino acids. As DNA, the CDR3 is TGCAGTGCTCCTAATTTCGGCGGGGGCTGGGCAGATACGCAGTATTTT. Protein sequence: CSAPNFGGGWADTQYF.

This clonotype was seen a handful of times. The chain links TRBV12-3 or TRBV12-4 to TRBJ2-5; TRBD1 matches at 7 bases. V gave up 5 bases and J gave up 2 bases; unmatched junction bases: 11. This CDR3 has 16 residues. The CDR3 here is CASSPTGWRGQETQYF. CDR3 DNA sequence: TGTGCCAGCAGTCCGACAGGGTGGCGTGGACAAGAGACCCAGTACTTC.

This clonotype was detected once. V is TRBV11-2 and J is TRBJ2-5; 10 bases match TRBD2. Germline trimming cut 2 bases from V and 1 base from J; bases unmatched to any gene: 10. This CDR3 has 18 amino acids. Germline V lookup: CDR1 SGHAT, CDR2 FQNNGV. CDR3 nucleotide sequence: TGTGCCAGCAGCTTAATCACGAGCGGGAGGGGCCTCCAAGAGACCCAGTACTTC. It specifies CASSLITSGRGLQETQYF.

The chain is built from TRBV20-1 and TRBJ2-1, with unresolved D. The germline CDR1 and CDR2 sequences are DFQATT and SNEGSKA (reference sequence). The V gene lost 2 bases and the J gene lost 0 bases, with 5 bases spanning the gap. The CDR3 contains 13 residues. The CDR3 is CSARRSSYNEQFF. CDR3 bases: TGCAGTGCTAGAAGGAGCTCCTACAATGAGCAGTTCTTC.

CDR3 loop: CASSLKLAGANEQFF. CDR3 nucleotide sequence: TGTGCCAGCAGCTTAAAACTAGCGGGGGCCAATGAGCAGTTCTTC. The chain uses TRBV11-2 and TRBJ2-1, with 11 nucleotides matching TRBD2. The trim removed 2 bases at V and 6 bases at J, leaving 3 bases unmatched. The V gene's germline CDR1 is SGHAT and CDR2 FQNNGV. The CDR3 covers 15 residues.

This clonotype was found a few times. This chain connects TRBV20-1 to TRBJ2-5, with TRBD2 matching 14 bases. This CDR3 has 16 amino acids. V shed 6 bases, J shed 3 bases, and the junction held 9 bases outside the gene matches. Germline V gene data show CDR1 as DFQATT and CDR2 as SNEGSKA (reference sequence). The CDR3 bases are TGCAGTGCCCCCGGGACTAGCGGGAGAAGAAAAGAGACCCAGTACTTC. This encodes CSAPGTSGRRKETQYF.